The 10 T cell receptor beta chains below come from one sample, sequenced in a study of T cells in narcolepsy. Sequencing was performed with immunoSEQ multiplex PCR; in TCRdb, only in-frame clones are kept and a portion is missing. The sample has around 15,000 clones; 65% to 90% are singletons. The sequenced sample consisted of memory (CD45RA-) CD4+ T cells from blood. The receptors derive from a human donor in good health.

In DNA, the CDR3 is TGCGCCAGCAGCCCGGACAGGGGTCCGGGACTAGCGGCTCTCTCCTACAATGAGCAGTTCTTC. Translation: CASSPDRGPGLAALSYNEQFF. The chain combines TRBV5-1 with TRBJ2-1, with 11 bases lining up with TRBD2. This CDR3 has 21 amino acids. Germline V lookup: CDR1 SGHRS, CDR2 YFSETQ. Trimming removed 4 bases from V and 0 bases from J; junction bases left unmatched: 18.

The V call is TRBV6-1, the J call TRBJ2-7, with D possibly being TRBD1 (6 bases). V was shortened by 6 bases and J by 0 bases, with 15 bases between the two germline ends. The CDR3 is made up of 15 amino acids. Germline V gene lookup returns CDR1 MNHNS and CDR2 SASEGT. Written as DNA, the CDR3 is TGTGCCAGCAGGTTGGGGGCAGGGGCCTCCTACGAGCAGTACTTC. Amino acid sequence: CASRLGAGASYEQYF.

The chain recombines TRBV6-5 with TRBJ1-1, with TRBD1 matching 7 bases. J gave up 5 bases and V 5 bases, and 5 bases lay outside the gene matches. This CDR3 spans 13 amino acids. Germline loops: CDR1 MNHEY, CDR2 SVGAGI. The CDR3 here is CASSQDRATEAFF. CDR3 coding DNA: TGTGCCAGCAGTCAAGACAGGGCGACTGAAGCTTTCTTT.

As DNA, the CDR3 is TGTGCCAGCAGCCATCCACGCGGGAGCTCCTCCTACAATGAGCAGTTCTTC. This gives the protein CASSHPRGSSSYNEQFF. The chain combines TRBV4-2 with TRBJ2-1, with 7 bases lining up with TRBD2. From germline, CDR1 is LGHNA and CDR2 YNFKEQ. V lost 3 bases, J lost 0 bases, and 8 bases stayed unmatched. The CDR3 totals 17 residues.

The J gene is TRBJ2-5, the V gene TRBV19; D possibly corresponds to TRBD1 (5 bases). V shed 4 bases and J shed 5 bases, with 17 bases lying between them. Germline V gene lookup returns CDR1 LNHDA and CDR2 SQIVND (reference sequence). This CDR3 contains 15 residues. CDR3 protein: CASSTAGAGGETQYF. Here the CDR3 DNA reads TGTGCCAGTAGTACTGCTGGGGCCGGTGGGGAGACCCAGTACTTC.

The V gene is TRBV20-1, the J gene TRBJ2-1, with 10 bases that match TRBD2. The CDR3 has 10 residues. CDR1 is DFQATT and CDR2 is SNEGSKA in the germline V gene (reference sequence). This CDR3 reads CSSGRDEQFF. CDR3 sequence (DNA): TGCAGCAGCGGGAGGGATGAGCAGTTCTTC.

This chain connects TRBV30 to TRBJ1-1, with D maybe TRBD1 (5 bases). This CDR3 has 15 residues. The V end was cut by 1 base, the J end by 1 base, with 13 bases between. Germline loops: CDR1 GTSNPN, CDR2 SVGIG (reference sequence). The CDR3 DNA sequence: TGTGCCTGGAGTGGGGGTGGGGCAGGGAACACTGAAGCTTTCTTT. Protein sequence: CAWSGGGAGNTEAFF.

The V gene is TRBV7-2, the J gene TRBJ1-1; the D is unclear. CDR3 length: 14 amino acids. Germline CDR1 is SGHTA and CDR2 is FQGNSA. V was trimmed by 5 bases and J by 5 bases, leaving 15 bases between them. Here the CDR3 reads CASSPDFSRTEAFF. The DNA of the CDR3 is TGTGCCAGCAGCCCCGACTTCTCGCGGACTGAAGCTTTCTTT.

The rearrangement uses TRBV19 and TRBJ1-1; TRBD1 matches at 10 bases. The germline CDR1 and CDR2 sequences are LNHDA and SQIVND (reference sequence). This CDR3 has 16 residues. The ends lost 9 bases at V and 0 bases at J; junction bases unmatched: 10. The CDR3 bases are TGTGCCAGCTGGGGGCCGGGACAGGGGATGAACACTGAAGCTTTCTTT. It is translated as CASWGPGQGMNTEAFF.

The chain uses TRBV5-8 and TRBJ2-7, with D possibly matching TRBD2 (6 bases). CDR3 length equals 17 residues. V dropped 4 bases and J dropped 6 bases, with 26 bases sitting between them. Germline CDR1 SGHTS, CDR2 YDEGEE. The CDR3 DNA follows: TGTGCCAGCAGCCCACTAGCCGGGGCCGAGGGACGGGTCGAGCAGTACTTC. This translates into CASSPLAGAEGRVEQYF. Full variable domain (rest looked up from reference TRBV5-8 and TRBJ2-7): EAGVTQSPTHLIKTRGQQATLRCSPISGHTSVYWYQQALGLGLQFLLWYDEGEERNRGNFPPRFSGRQFPNYSSELNVNALELEDSALYLCASSPLAGAEGRVEQYFGPGTRLTVT.